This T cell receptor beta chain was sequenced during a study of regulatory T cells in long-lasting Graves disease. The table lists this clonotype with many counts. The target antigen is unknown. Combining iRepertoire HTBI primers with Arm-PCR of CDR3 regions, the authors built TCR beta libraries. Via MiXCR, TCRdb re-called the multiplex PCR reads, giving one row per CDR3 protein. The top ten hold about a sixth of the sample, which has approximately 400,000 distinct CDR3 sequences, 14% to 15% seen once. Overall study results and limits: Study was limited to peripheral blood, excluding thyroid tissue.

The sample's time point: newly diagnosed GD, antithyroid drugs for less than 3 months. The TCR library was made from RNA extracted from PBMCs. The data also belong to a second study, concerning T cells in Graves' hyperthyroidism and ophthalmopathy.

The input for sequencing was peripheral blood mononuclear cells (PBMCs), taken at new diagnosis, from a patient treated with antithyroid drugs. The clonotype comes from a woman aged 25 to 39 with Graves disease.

The DNA for the CDR3 is TGTGCCAGCAGCCAACCGGGACAGGGTCGCTACGAGCAGTACTTC. Protein sequence: CASSQPGQGRYEQYF. J is TRBJ2-7 and V is TRBV3-1; 9 nucleotides line up with TRBD1. The CDR3 runs to 15 residues. J lost 3 bases, V lost 2 bases, and 5 bases had no gene match. Germline values: CDR1 LGHDT, CDR2 YNNKEL (reference sequence).